This T cell receptor beta chain was found in a study of Graves' ophthalmopathy and Graves' hyperthyroidism. Stable hyperthyroidism meant no progression to ophthalmopathy within 18 months of follow-up. People with hyperthyroidism were aged 18 to 65 and newly diagnosed, under 2 months' duration. This clonotype was seen ten or more times. Its antigen is undetermined. The CDR3 spans 13 residues. The V gene lost 2 bases and the J gene lost 3 bases, with 8 bases spanning the gap. Germline loops: CDR1 MNHEY, CDR2 SVGEGT. The authors amplified TCR beta CDR3 regions, and they did so from RNA transcripts for repertoire sequencing. After a first-round RT-PCR with HTBI primers, a second-round multiplex PCR was run. TCRdb itself ran the multiplex PCR reads through MiXCR, one entry per CDR3 protein. The sample holds roughly 420,000 distinct CDR3 sequences, about 21% seen once. Notes on the study in general: Blood shared most expanded thyroid clonotypes above 0.001 frequency.

The chain couples TRBV6-2 or TRBV6-3 to TRBJ2-7, with D tentatively TRBD1 or TRBD2 (5 bases each). The sequenced material came from peripheral blood. The TCR was taken from a woman aged 18-30 years with stable Graves' hyperthyroidism. The CDR3 coding sequence is TGTGCCAGCAGTTACGGGACCAGCTACGAGCAGTACTTC. Translated: CASSYGTSYEQYF.